This TCR beta chain was sequenced during a study of T-cell memory formation after mild COVID-19. Broader study findings: Of the contracting clones, CD4+ ones lay mainly in CM and EM, and CD8+ ones in EMRA.

This CDR3 has 16 residues. After removal of 5 bases from V and 5 bases from J, the junction contained 10 bases not matched to a gene. Germline V gives CDR1 SGHAT, CDR2 FQNNGV. TCRdb re-derived calls from the 5' RACE reads in MiXCR, one entry per CDR3 protein. Here the sample spans 150,000 to 200,000 distinct CDR3 sequences, 11% being singletons. A word on this clonotype: Antigen: not known.

This chain uses TRBV11-2 with TRBJ2-3, with 10 bases aligning to TRBD2. Sequenced material: PBMCs or a T cell subset sorted from them (not recorded which). The receptor comes from a man aged 18 to 29 who had mild COVID-19 (a few samples of this study predate the infection). Cell type and time point are not known. CDR3 protein: CASSPLAGAEGDTQYF. The CDR3 DNA reads TGTGCCAGCAGCCCCCTAGCGGGGGCCGAGGGAGATACGCAGTATTTT.